The TCR beta chain described here comes from a study of shared clonotypes between healthy human individuals. Libraries were prepared by immunoSEQ multiplex PCR; TCRdb keeps only in-frame clonotypes and omits some of them. Found here are around 600,000 clones, 95% to 98% of them singletons; the top ten hold 0.3%. Per the germline V gene, CDR1 is MNHEY and CDR2 is SVGAGI. This CDR3 has 16 amino acids. The germline V and J ends were trimmed by 0 bases and 0 bases, with 12 bases remaining between them. Naive-designated CD8 cells lacked CD45RO, were positively enriched for CCR7, and omitted terminally differentiated effector memory CD45RA+ cells.

The V gene is TRBV6-5, the J gene TRBJ2-7; a weak D match, TRBD1 (6 bases). The sequencing sample was made of naive CD8+ T cells sorted from blood. The TCR was taken from a man aged 30 to 39 in good health. CDR3 DNA: TGTGCCAGCAGTTACTCTGGGCAGGGGAGCTCCTACGAGCAGTACTTC. Its protein is CASSYSGQGSSYEQYF.